This TCR beta chain came from a study of vaccination effects on CD4 cells after COVID-19. Study as a whole: The cohort was immunized with two doses of either the BNT162b2 or mRNA-1273 vaccine.

Findings and limits, study-wide: Clones induced by infection and by vaccine showed marked clonal contraction late after vaccination.

Antigen-specific CD4+ T cell clonotypes were called by their expansion after viral peptide-pool culture in ViraFEST. Subsequent to approximately 9 days of culture, CD4+ T cells were isolated. Nucleocapsid antibody tests were negative, and the vaccine recipients had no prior SARS-CoV-2 infection. Profiled with immunoSEQ multiplex PCR; TCRdb holds only in-frame clones, not every one. This sample carries approximately 74,000 clones, under 85% of them seen once, and the ten largest clones take around 3.2%. A note on this clone: Its target is not known.

V lost 7 bases and J 0 bases, leaving 13 bases between the germline ends. The CDR3 has 15 residues. In germline, CDR1 is LNHNV, CDR2 YYDKDF (reference sequence). The origin of this receptor is a human donor who received a COVID-19 vaccine. The chain recombines TRBV15 with TRBJ1-5, with D possibly matching TRBD1 (5 bases). The source material was CD4+ T cells from PBMCs cultured with HCoV-NL63 spike peptides, sampled before COVID-19 vaccination. The chain's CDR3 is CATTREGYSNQPQHF. CDR3 in DNA: TGTGCCACCACGAGGGAGGGGTATAGCAATCAGCCCCAGCATTTT.